The clone carrying this T cell receptor beta chain was observed once. Its antigen is as yet unknown. Germline-derived CDR1 and CDR2 are SGHNT and YYREEE (reference sequence). The CDR3 has 13 amino acids. V lost 4 bases to trimming and J lost 7 bases; unmatched junction nucleotides: 7. Sequencing used immunoSEQ multiplex PCR; TCRdb keeps in-frame clones, though not all of them. The sample lists around 330,000 clones, roughly two thirds seen once, with roughly 6.7% in the top ten. This sample is drawn from a study of cytotoxic CD8 clonotypes in ibrutinib-treated CLL. At the level of the study: IGHV unmutated 17 to 18; relapsed/refractory 11 to 12; treatment-naive more than 14. General study results and limits: Different sampling times were used for sustained-remission and progressing patients.

The source material was PBMCs, sampled after 36 months of ibrutinib treatment. This TCR derives from a human donor with chronic lymphocytic leukemia. V usage is TRBV5-4 and J usage is TRBJ2-7; 8 bases are a match to TRBD2. This CDR3 reads CASSPGLAGEQYF. The CDR3 DNA sequence: TGTGCCAGCAGCCCCGGACTAGCTGGTGAGCAGTACTTC.